Presented here are 8 T cell receptor beta chains from one specimen sequenced in a study of CD8+ T cells in alopecia areata. cDNA prepared by RNA extraction and subsequent reverse transcription served as the template for sequencing. Only in-frame clones appear in the TCRdb table, and some are missing; sequencing was by immunoSEQ multiplex PCR. In the table there are around 300,000 clones, 50% to 75% of which are singletons. Treatment reported: oral pan-JAK inhibitor, 5-10 mg twice daily. The sample here was CD4+ T cells sorted from blood, taken at week 52, from a patient treated with tofacitinib. These receptors were collected from a human donor with alopecia areata.

This clone showed up just once. Other DNA sequences from this sample encode an identical CDR3 as well. The V call is TRBV30, the J call TRBJ1-5, with D uncertain. Trimming took off 0 bases at V and 4 bases at J, with 7 bases between the two ends. This CDR3 has 13 amino acids. CDR1 and CDR2 from the germline V gene are GTSNPN and SVGIG (reference sequence). CDR3 DNA sequence: TGTGCCTGGAGTGTACTCCCGAATCAGCCCCAGCATTTT. Its protein product is CAWSVLPNQPQHF.

This clone was picked up one time. V usage is TRBV5-4 and J usage is TRBJ2-7; D may be TRBD1 or TRBD2 (5 bases each). CDR1 and CDR2 from the germline V gene are SGHNT and YYREEE (reference sequence). Trimming stripped 3 bases from V and 6 bases from J, with 16 bases between. CDR3 length: 14 amino acids. The CDR3 is CASSSPGRSSEQYF. The CDR3 region has the DNA TGTGCCAGCAGCTCCCCGGGGCGATCATCCGAGCAGTACTTC. Full variable domain (outside the CDR3, taken from reference TRBV5-4 and TRBJ2-7): ETGVTQSPTHLIKTRGQQVTLRCSSQSGHNTVSWYQQALGQGPQFIFQYYREEENGRGNFPPRFSGLQFPNYSSELNVNALELDDSALYLCASSSPGRSSEQYFGPGTRLTVT.

The rearrangement uses TRBV7-2 and TRBJ2-3; 10 bases align to TRBD2. The V segment lost 0 bases and the J segment 2 bases; nucleotides outside the gene matches: 8. This CDR3 spans 18 amino acids. Germline lookup yields CDR1 SGHTA and CDR2 FQGNSA. CDR3 region: CASSLALASGGLTDTQYF. The CDR3 region has the DNA TGTGCCAGCAGCTTAGCGTTAGCTAGCGGGGGCCTCACAGATACGCAGTATTTT.

The chain is built from TRBV4-1 and TRBJ1-2, with a weak D call TRBD1 (5 bases). This CDR3 contains 13 residues. Per germline, CDR1 MGHRA and CDR2 YSYEKL. Deletions cut 8 bases from V and 4 bases from J, with 14 bases between. The CDR3 loop is CASGSGIGYGYTF. In DNA, the CDR3 is TGCGCCAGCGGATCAGGGATTGGCTATGGCTACACCTTC.

This clone has a handful of counts. The chain employs TRBV27 and TRBJ1-2; D is unresolved. The germline gives CDR1 MNHEY, CDR2 SMNVEV (reference sequence). Trimming took off 6 bases at V and 7 bases at J, with 9 bases between the two ends. The CDR3 is 11 amino acids. Written as DNA, the CDR3 is TGTGCCAGCAGGGGCCTACTTGGCTACACCTTC. This codes for CASRGLLGYTF.

The V and J genes are TRBV20-1 and TRBJ1-2; D not resolved. CDR1 DFQATT and CDR2 SNEGSKA come from the germline V gene (reference sequence). The CDR3 runs 11 residues. V lost 5 bases, J lost 8 bases, and 12 bases lay in between. The CDR3 loop reads CSAGRSGGYTF. Here the CDR3 DNA reads TGCAGTGCTGGGAGGAGCGGAGGCTACACCTTC.

The V gene is TRBV5-4, the J gene TRBJ2-2; D call uncertain. Germline V lookup: CDR1 SGHNT, CDR2 YYREEE (reference sequence). The CDR3 extends over 16 amino acids. V was clipped by 1 base and J by 1 base, with 11 bases between them. CDR3 bases: TGTGCCAGCAGCTTGCCAACCCAGAGGAACACCGGGGAGCTGTTTTTT. Its protein is CASSLPTQRNTGELFF.

CDR3 nucleotide sequence: TGCGCCAGCAGCCAAGATCAGCCCCAGGGGCCTCTCTGGACGGATACGCAGTATTTT. Protein: CASSQDQPQGPLWTDTQYF. This chain connects TRBV4-3 to TRBJ2-3; a possible D gene is TRBD1 (6 bases). From germline, CDR1 is LGHNA and CDR2 YSLEER. Trimming stripped 0 bases from V and 6 bases from J, with 25 bases between. CDR3 size: 19 residues.